One and the same sample provided the 22 T cell receptor beta chains below, sequenced in a study of beta chain features in type 1 diabetes. As every portion of the isolated RNA was reverse transcribed, the sequencing read expressed TCRB transcripts. Generated by immunoSEQ multiplex PCR, the TCRdb table keeps only in-frame clones and is missing some. The top ten clones hold over 5.5% of a sample with 300,000 to 350,000 clones, around 13% of them seen once. The sample taken for sequencing was central memory CD4+ T cells from blood. The origin of the receptors is a young man in good health.

This clone has just a few counts. The V and J genes are TRBV4-1 and TRBJ1-2; unclear D gene. Germline CDR1 and CDR2: MGHRA and YSYEKL. This CDR3 is built from 13 residues. With 6 bases removed from V and 4 bases from J, the gap between germline ends came to 12 bases. Here the CDR3 DNA reads TGCGCCAGCAGTCAGGACGGCCGCTATGGCTACACCTTC. Its protein is CASSQDGRYGYTF.

This clone turned up a few times. The chain couples TRBV29-1 to TRBJ1-1; 7 bases map to TRBD1. V shed 2 bases, J shed 7 bases, and the junction held 10 bases outside the gene matches. Germline V gene sequence: CDR1 SQVTM, CDR2 ANQGSEA. This CDR3 has 14 amino acids. CDR3 bases: TGCAGCGTTGAAAAGGTCCAGGGGGGAAATGAAGCTTTCTTT. Translated, it gives CSVEKVQGGNEAFF.

This clone was seen a handful of times. V is TRBV10-3 and J is TRBJ2-6; D call uncertain. The CDR3 runs 14 residues. V was shortened by 5 bases and J by 0 bases, with 5 bases between the two germline ends. CDR1 is ENHRY, CDR2 SYGVKD, per germline. Here the CDR3 DNA reads TGTGCCATCAGTCAGAGCTCTGGGGCCAACGTCCTGACTTTC. Translation: CAISQSSGANVLTF.

This clone came up a few times. The rearrangement uses TRBV7-9 and TRBJ2-3; 9 bases are shared with TRBD1. Trimming cost V 5 bases and J 5 bases; bases outside gene matches: 5. This CDR3 region has 14 residues. Germline V gene sequence: CDR1 SEHNR, CDR2 FQNEAQ (reference sequence). The CDR3 bases are TGTGCCAGCAGCCTAACGGACAGGGGAGATACGCAGTATTTT. Its translation is CASSLTDRGDTQYF.

This sequence joins TRBV7-9 and TRBJ2-5; tentative D call: TRBD2 (5 bases). The germline V gene encodes CDR1 SEHNR and CDR2 FQNEAQ (reference sequence). Trimming took 0 bases from V and 5 from J, leaving 13 bases between them. The CDR3 consists of 15 residues. CDR3 amino acids: CASSLAAGLGETQYF. The CDR3 nucleotides are TGTGCCAGCAGCTTAGCGGCGGGCCTGGGGGAGACCCAGTACTTC.

The V and J genes are TRBV2 and TRBJ2-4; D is perhaps TRBD2 (5 bases). In germline, CDR1 is SNHLY, CDR2 FYNNEI. The CDR3 is 14 residues long. Trimming left V 6 bases short and J 1 base short, with 10 bases between. The CDR3 spells CASRDGVAKNIQYF. Written as DNA, the CDR3 is TGTGCCAGCAGGGACGGGGTGGCCAAAAACATTCAGTACTTC.

This clone was observed a few times. V and J are TRBV7-6 and TRBJ2-1; 9 bases line up with TRBD2. Germline CDR1 and CDR2: SGHVS and FNYEAQ. V lost 5 bases to trimming and J lost 9 bases; unmatched junction nucleotides: 8. This CDR3 spans 14 amino acids. For the CDR3, the DNA is TGTGCCAGCAGCCCCTATAGCGGGAGCGGTGAGCAGTTCTTC. Amino acid sequence: CASSPYSGSGEQFF.

This clone was counted many times. This chain connects TRBV23-1 to TRBJ2-2; D remains ambiguous. TRBV23-1 is reported as an ORF; its role is uncertain. CDR3 size: 13 residues. Trimming pared 7 bases from V and 4 bases from J, leaving 10 bases between. CDR3 protein: CASTSPGTGELFF. In DNA, the CDR3 is TGCGCCAGCACCTCCCCGGGCACCGGGGAGCTGTTTTTT.

This clone was seen a handful of times. The rearrangement joins TRBV4-1 to TRBJ2-4, with 7 bases lining up with TRBD1. V gave up 2 bases and J gave up 6 bases; unmatched junction bases: 4. Looked up from germline, CDR1 is MGHRA and CDR2 is YSYEKL. The CDR3 extends over 14 amino acids. The CDR3 spells CASSQPQGRNIQYF. DNA for the CDR3: TGCGCCAGCAGCCAACCACAGGGGAGAAACATTCAGTACTTC.

This chain connects TRBV7-2 to TRBJ1-1; TRBD1 aligns across 8 bases. CDR1 is SGHTA and CDR2 is FQGNSA in the germline V gene. There are 13 residues in the CDR3. V shed 5 bases, J shed 6 bases, and the junction held 5 bases outside the gene matches. CDR3 sequence reads: CASSLDRDAEAFF. DNA for the CDR3: TGTGCCAGCAGCCTGGACAGGGACGCTGAAGCTTTCTTT.

The chain is built from TRBV7-9 and TRBJ1-4, with TRBD1 matching over 7 bases. The length of the CDR3 is 15 residues. Germline CDR1 and CDR2: SEHNR and FQNEAQ (reference sequence). With 5 bases clipped from V and 4 bases from J, the junction kept 7 bases outside the gene matches. The CDR3 DNA is TGTGCCAGCAGCCCCGGGACAGCTAATAATGAAAAACTGTTTTTT. As protein: CASSPGTANNEKLFF.

This clone has a handful of counts. The chain employs TRBV10-3 and TRBJ2-3, with 13 bases that match TRBD2. V lost 3 bases, J lost 10 bases, and 16 bases stayed unmatched. The CDR3 covers 18 residues. Per the germline V gene, CDR1 is ENHRY and CDR2 is SYGVKD. CDR3 sequence (DNA): TGTGCCATCAGTGACCGTACTAGCGGGGGGGCCGAGGGATCTTCGCAGTATTTT. The encoded protein is CAISDRTSGGAEGSSQYF.

This clone was picked up a small number of times. This chain connects TRBV9 to TRBJ2-2; no definite D call. The CDR3 extends over 13 amino acids. Germline CDR1 and CDR2: SGDLS and YYNGEE. The V and J ends lost 0 bases and 7 bases respectively, with 7 bases between them. CDR3: CASSVDSYGELFF. CDR3 in DNA: TGTGCCAGCAGCGTAGATTCGTACGGGGAGCTGTTTTTT. Full variable domain (missing parts from reference TRBV9 and TRBJ2-2): DSGVTQTPKHLITATGQRVTLRCSPRSGDLSVYWYQQSLDQGLQFLIQYYNGEERAKGNILERFSAQQFPDLHSELNLSSLELGDSALYFCASSVDSYGELFFGEGSRLTVL.

The chain is built from TRBV28 and TRBJ1-2, with D unresolved. The CDR3 covers 13 residues. V dropped 2 bases and J dropped 0 bases, with 4 bases sitting between them. CDR1 and CDR2 (germline): MDHEN, SYDVKM. CDR3 sequence (DNA): TGTGCCAGCAGTTTAAAAACTAACTATGGCTACACCTTC. Residues: CASSLKTNYGYTF.

There are a few counts of this clone. The chain has TRBV7-9 and TRBJ1-1; D perhaps matches TRBD1 (6 bases). The CDR3 length is 15 residues. Per the germline V gene, CDR1 is SEHNR and CDR2 is FQNEAQ (reference sequence). The V gene lost 5 bases and the J gene lost 0 bases, with 13 bases spanning the gap. In DNA, the CDR3 is TGTGCCAGCAGCAAAAGTAGGGGGATGAACACTGAAGCTTTCTTT. Protein product: CASSKSRGMNTEAFF.

To note about this clone: A far larger clone differs by one base, so this is likely a read error. The chain couples TRBV7-6 to TRBJ2-7, with 8 bases lining up with TRBD1. Germline-derived CDR1 and CDR2 are SGHVS and FNYEAQ. CDR3 length: 12 residues. The CDR3 here is CASSTHRGELYF. The DNA of the CDR3 is TGTGCCAGCAGCACCCACAGGGGGGAGCTGTACTTC.

This clone was counted between two and nine times. Just one base apart from a much larger clone, this may be a read error. The chain couples TRBV2 to TRBJ2-7; D gene uncertain. The CDR3 is 11 residues long. CDR1 is SNHLY and CDR2 is FYNNEI in the germline V gene. Trimming cost V 3 bases and J 3 bases, with 3 bases left between them. CDR3: CASSDHYEQYV. DNA for the CDR3: TGTGCCAGCAGTGACCACTACGAGCAGTACGTC.

This clone was seen a few times. The chain links TRBV12-2 to TRBJ1-5. TRBV12-2 is marked as a pseudogene. This CDR3 is 16 amino acids long. In DNA form, the CDR3 reads TGTGCAAGTCGGCCCAGGGTTTCGGGACGGAATCAGCCCCAGCATTTT. This gives the protein CASRPRVSGRNQPQHF.

V gene TRBV6-1 combines with J gene TRBJ1-4, with D possibly being TRBD1 (6 bases). CDR3 size: 14 residues. The ends were cut back, 5 bases at V and 6 bases at J, with 13 bases in the middle. CDR1 and CDR2 from the germline V gene are MNHNS and SASEGT. The CDR3: CASSPGATYEKLFF. The CDR3 coding sequence is TGTGCCAGCAGTCCAGGGGCCACATATGAAAAACTGTTTTTT.

A few counts support this clone. V gene TRBV6-5 combines with J gene TRBJ1-6; maybe TRBD1 (6 bases). The CDR3 is made up of 13 amino acids. Germline loops: CDR1 MNHEY, CDR2 SVGAGI. Trimming pared 7 bases from V and 7 bases from J, leaving 11 bases between. The CDR3 here is CASNRDINSPLHF. CDR3 bases: TGTGCCAGCAACCGGGACATAAATTCACCCCTCCACTTT.

This clone showed up many times. Within the sample, other DNA sequences also encode this same CDR3. CDR3: CASSLASGQETQYF. The DNA of the CDR3 is TGTGCCAGCAGCTTAGCTAGCGGCCAAGAGACCCAGTACTTC. The chain couples TRBV7-6 to TRBJ2-5; possibly TRBD2 for D (6 bases). The germline V gene has CDR1 SGHVS and CDR2 FNYEAQ. The V and J ends lost 0 bases and 1 base respectively, with 6 bases between them. The CDR3 loop spans 14 amino acids.

The table lists this clone with a few counts. The chain uses TRBV11-2 and TRBJ2-5; the match to TRBD1 covers 11 bases. In germline, CDR1 is SGHAT, CDR2 FQNNGV. The junction had 10 bases not matched to a gene; V was cut back by 4 bases and J by 9 bases. The CDR3 extends over 15 amino acids. The CDR3 DNA sequence: TGTGCCAGCAGCTCAGGGACAGGGGGGCGCGGAGCCCAGTACTTC. This codes for CASSSGTGGRGAQYF.